Listed here is a single T cell receptor (beta chain). As yet, its antigen is unknown. This record comes from a study of T cell responses to AZD1222 COVID-19 vaccine. Whole-study findings and limits: Dominant at 160-218 and 743-854, vaccine-associated CD4 TCRs also spanned spike. Clonal diversity may have been underestimated in mostly white British donors. Of the AZD1222 recipients, only 5 to 7 were seropositive at baseline.

Trimming cost V 5 bases and J 3 bases, with 23 bases left between them. The length of the CDR3 is 17 residues. Per the germline V gene, CDR1 is SGHTA and CDR2 is FQGNSA. The data were produced by immunoSEQ multiplex PCR, yet TCRdb's version contains in-frame clones alone and is incomplete. This table has roughly 160,000 clones, around 90% appearing once. The receptor was derived from an adult in good health. The sequences come from peripheral blood, collected on day 0 of MenACWY control vaccination. This sequence joins TRBV7-2 and TRBJ2-7; tentative D call: TRBD2 (7 bases). The CDR3 is CASSRGLADPRGYEQYF. The CDR3 bases are TGTGCCAGCAGCCGGGGGCTAGCGGACCCACGGGGCTACGAGCAGTACTTC.